The 16 T cell receptor beta chains presented below share a single source sample, sequenced in a study of T cells after yellow fever vaccination. TCRdb ran MiXCR on the 5' RACE reads and lists one entry per CDR3 protein. The data hold hundreds of thousands of distinct CDR3 sequences, with over 9% observed a single time. Specimen: PBMCs, collected on the day of the yellow fever booster vaccination. These TCRs come from a man in his thirties or forties who received the YFV17D yellow fever vaccine.

This clonotype was seen a handful of times. The V call is TRBV10-1, the J call TRBJ2-2; D gene uncertain. V was cut by 4 bases and J by 6 bases, with 12 bases left in between. The CDR3 contains 14 residues. The germline V gene encodes CDR1 WNHNN and CDR2 SYGVQD (reference sequence). The CDR3 DNA reads TGCGCCAGCAGTGCTTCGTACGGATCCGGGGAGCTGTTTTTT. This sequence encodes CASSASYGSGELFF.

The chain carries TRBV28 and TRBJ2-1; no definite D call. Looked up from germline, CDR1 is MDHEN and CDR2 is SYDVKM. The CDR3 runs to 15 residues. V shed 3 bases and J shed 7 bases, with 16 bases lying between them. CDR3 loop: CASSFGPRGYNEQFF. CDR3 nucleotides: TGTGCCAGCAGTTTCGGACCCCGCGGATATAATGAGCAGTTCTTC.

This clonotype was observed a handful of times. The rearrangement uses TRBV9 and TRBJ1-2, with D possibly being TRBD1 (5 bases). CDR1 is SGDLS, CDR2 YYNGEE, per germline. The CDR3 sequence is 16 residues long. The V gene lost 4 bases and the J gene lost 4 bases, with 20 bases spanning the gap. CDR3 amino acids: CASSPTGDRAFYGYTF. The DNA for the CDR3 is TGTGCCAGCAGCCCCACGGGGGACCGAGCATTCTATGGCTACACCTTC.

This clonotype was detected only a few times. This chain uses TRBV5-1 with TRBJ1-3; D is unclear. The CDR3 sequence is 15 residues long. V gave up 0 bases and J gave up 0 bases, with 7 bases separating them. The germline V gene encodes CDR1 SGHRS and CDR2 YFSETQ. The CDR3 DNA reads as TGCGCCAGCAGCTTGGCGGCTAGCTCTGGAAACACCATATATTTT. This codes for CASSLAASSGNTIYF.

This chain connects TRBV20-1 to TRBJ2-1; the D gene is possibly TRBD2 (6 bases). CDR1 and CDR2 (germline): DFQATT, SNEGSKA (reference sequence). The V and J ends lost 1 base and 1 base respectively, with 14 bases between them. This CDR3 is 16 amino acids long. DNA for the CDR3: TGCAGTGCTAGAGTCCCGGAGGGCCGGTCCTACAATGAGCAGTTCTTC. Translation gives CSARVPEGRSYNEQFF.

This clonotype was counted only a few times. The chain combines TRBV7-2 with TRBJ2-1; a weak D match, TRBD1 (5 bases). The V end lost 11 bases, the J end lost 2 bases, and 10 bases lay between the germline ends. Germline V lookup: CDR1 SGHTA, CDR2 FQGNSA. This CDR3 has 12 residues. DNA for the CDR3: TGTGCCCAGGGCGAGCCCTACAATGAGCAGTTCTTC. Amino acid sequence: CAQGEPYNEQFF. The whole variable domain, remainder taken from reference TRBV7-2 and TRBJ2-1, is GAGVSQSPSNKVTEKGKDVELRCDPISGHTALYWYRQSLGQGLEFLIYFQGNSAPDKSGLPSDRFSAERTGGSVSTLTIQRTQQEDSAVYLCAQGEPYNEQFFGPGTRLTVL.

This chain joins TRBV12-3 or TRBV12-4 and TRBJ2-5; D unresolved. The CDR3 loop spans 13 amino acids. V was cut by 3 bases and J by 4 bases, with 9 bases left in between. CDR3 bases: TGTGCCAGCAGTTTTTGGCCCGGAGAGACCCAGTACTTC. This codes for CASSFWPGETQYF.

This clonotype came up a few times. The rearrangement uses TRBV12-5 and TRBJ2-2; D remains unclear. Germline V lookup: CDR1 LGHNT, CDR2 FRNRAP. This CDR3 has 16 amino acids. The V end lost 1 base, the J end lost 9 bases, and 18 bases lay between the germline ends. CDR3 DNA: TGTGCTAGTGGTTTGGCTGCGTCGGCAGTGGGCCGGGAGCTGTTTTTT. Translated, it gives CASGLAASAVGRELFF.

V is TRBV5-1 and J is TRBJ2-6, with D uncertain. The length of the CDR3 is 15 residues. Germline CDR1 is SGHRS and CDR2 is YFSETQ. V lost 0 bases, J lost 2 bases, and 6 bases lay in between. For the CDR3, the DNA is TGCGCCAGCAGCTTGGAGGCAGCTGGGGCCAACGTCCTGACTTTC. Translation: CASSLEAAGANVLTF.

This clonotype was seen many times. The chain links TRBV20-1 to TRBJ2-3; 9 positions agree with TRBD2. Trimming at V came to 6 bases and at J to 2 bases, leaving 6 bases not matched to a gene. The CDR3 covers 14 residues. Germline CDR1 reads DFQATT; CDR2 reads SNEGSKA (reference sequence). CDR3 sequence reads: CSATTSGYTDTQYF. The CDR3, as DNA: TGCAGTGCAACAACTAGCGGGTACACAGATACGCAGTATTTT.

The sample holds a few counts of this clonotype. The chain uses TRBV29-1 and TRBJ2-3; D unresolved. The CDR3 totals 17 residues. Trimming cost V 0 bases and J 4 bases, with 20 bases left between them. CDR1 is SQVTM, CDR2 ANQGSEA, per germline. CDR3 sequence: CSVEDLTGIWGSDTQYF. The DNA for the CDR3 is TGCAGCGTTGAAGATCTGACTGGGATTTGGGGTTCAGATACGCAGTATTTT.

The sample holds many counts of this clonotype. This chain connects TRBV5-1 to TRBJ2-3, with D unresolved. Germline V gives CDR1 SGHRS, CDR2 YFSETQ. Trimming took off 0 bases at V and 0 bases at J, with 5 bases between the two ends. The CDR3 has 14 residues. Here the CDR3 reads CASSLVLSTDTQYF. CDR3 coding DNA: TGCGCCAGCAGCTTGGTGTTGAGCACAGATACGCAGTATTTT. The full variable domain, its missing parts supplied by reference TRBV5-1 and TRBJ2-3, is KAGVTQTPRYLIKTRGQQVTLSCSPISGHRSVSWYQQTPGQGLQFLFEYFSETQRNKGNFPGRFSGRQFSNSRSEMNVSTLELGDSALYLCASSLVLSTDTQYFGPGTRLTVL.

The table lists this clonotype with a few counts. This sequence joins TRBV20-1 and TRBJ2-3, with D perhaps TRBD2 (5 bases). From germline, CDR1 is DFQATT and CDR2 SNEGSKA (reference sequence). V lost 6 bases to trimming and J lost 3 bases, with 13 bases between them. This CDR3 has 13 amino acids. This CDR3 reads CSALVPGTDTQYF. Here the CDR3 DNA reads TGCAGTGCGCTAGTCCCGGGGACAGATACGCAGTATTTT.

In regard to this clonotype: This may be a read error, as it is one base from a much larger clone. This CDR3 reads CASSLRWLGEQFF. In DNA, the CDR3 is TGTGCCAGCAGTTTGAGATGGTTGGGTGAGCAGTTCTTC. The chain uses TRBV12-3 or TRBV12-4 and TRBJ2-1, with D uncertain. V was shortened by 3 bases and J by 9 bases, with 12 bases between the two germline ends. The CDR3 runs 13 residues.

This clonotype occurred a few times. The J gene is TRBJ2-3, the V gene TRBV2; 8 bases fit TRBD2. This CDR3 contains 13 residues. Germline values: CDR1 SNHLY, CDR2 FYNNEI. In nucleotides, the CDR3 is TGTGTTTCCGGGGGGGGTGTCACAGATACGCAGTATTTT. As protein: CVSGGGVTDTQYF.

The chain uses TRBV10-3 and TRBJ2-5, with D unresolved. The CDR3 is 14 amino acids. Trimming took off 0 bases at V and 2 bases at J, with 7 bases between the two ends. The germline gives CDR1 ENHRY, CDR2 SYGVKD. The CDR3 nucleotides are TGTGCCATCAGTGAGTCCTCAATACAAGAGACCCAGTACTTC. Amino acid sequence: CAISESSIQETQYF.